The entry below describes one TCR beta chain. Described treatment: preoperative locoregional IRX-2 cytokine immunotherapy. Samples came from a phase Ib trial of preoperative locoregional IRX-2 cytokine immunotherapy. The entry originates in a study of preoperative IRX-2 immunotherapy in early breast cancer. Libraries were prepared by immunoSEQ multiplex PCR; TCRdb keeps only in-frame clonotypes and omits some of them. Here the sample spans around 43,000 clones, 60% to 80% being singletons. The receptor was isolated from a human donor with breast cancer. Sequences were derived from tumor tissue, sampled after IRX-2 immunotherapy.

Here the CDR3 reads CASSYWGTGPYNSPLHF. Written as DNA, the CDR3 is TGTGCCAGCAGTTACTGGGGGACAGGGCCCTATAATTCACCCCTCCACTTT. This sequence joins TRBV6-8 and TRBJ1-6; 9 bases line up with TRBD1. V lost 1 base and J lost 2; bases outside the gene matches: 3. This CDR3 contains 17 residues. The germline CDR1 and CDR2 sequences are MNHGY and SAAAGT.